These 22 T cell receptor beta chains were sequenced from one sample in a study of blood T cell repertoires in COVID-19. The data were produced by immunoSEQ multiplex PCR, yet TCRdb's version contains in-frame clones alone and is incomplete. The sample carries roughly 200,000 clones, roughly 77% recorded once. Input material: peripheral blood. Every receptor here comes from a woman in her thirties or forties with COVID-19, enrolled during active disease.

The chain is built from TRBV3-1 (or the pseudogene TRBV3-2) and TRBJ2-1; 9 bases line up with TRBD1. CDR1 and CDR2 from the germline V gene are LGHDT and YNNKEL (reference sequence). V shed 5 bases, J shed 10 bases, and the junction held 18 bases outside the gene matches. This CDR3 spans 17 amino acids. CDR3 residues: CASSKNNPGQGQGEQFF. DNA of the CDR3: TGTGCCAGCAGCAAAAACAATCCGGGACAGGGTCAAGGGGAGCAGTTCTTC.

The CDR3 sequence is CASSLDRETQYF. The CDR3 DNA is TGTGCCAGCAGCTTAGATCGAGAGACCCAGTACTTC. The chain uses TRBV11-2 and TRBJ2-5; D is uncertain. The CDR3 runs to 12 residues. Deletions cut 0 bases from V and 4 bases from J, with 3 bases between. Germline assignment: CDR1 SGHAT and CDR2 FQNNGV.

The chain employs TRBV24-1 and TRBJ2-2, with D perhaps matching TRBD2 (5 bases). The germline CDR1 and CDR2 sequences are KGHDR and SFDVKD. The CDR3 is 15 residues long. V lost 3 bases, J lost 4 bases, and 11 bases lay in between. CDR3 loop: CATSDRRGSTGELFF. As DNA, the CDR3 is TGTGCCACCAGTGATCGCCGTGGGAGCACCGGGGAGCTGTTTTTT.

The rearrangement links TRBV7-2 to TRBJ1-1; possible D gene TRBD1, 6 bases. Germline-derived CDR1 and CDR2 are SGHTA and FQGNSA. This CDR3 region has 15 residues. V was shortened by 5 bases and J by 7 bases, with 20 bases between the two germline ends. CDR3 in DNA: TGTGCCAGCAGCGCTAGGCAGGGGATTACCGATGAAGCTTTCTTT. Its protein product is CASSARQGITDEAFF.

The gene calls are TRBV4-1 and TRBJ2-2; TRBD1 matches at 8 bases. V shed 0 bases, J shed 0 bases, and the junction held 9 bases outside the gene matches. Germline V lookup: CDR1 MGHRA, CDR2 YSYEKL. The CDR3 spans 19 residues. This CDR3 is CASSQEGAGQGSNTGELFF. As DNA, the CDR3 is TGCGCCAGCAGCCAAGAGGGGGCCGGACAGGGATCGAACACCGGGGAGCTGTTTTTT.

This chain uses TRBV7-2 with TRBJ2-3; tentative D call: TRBD2 (5 bases). Looked up from germline, CDR1 is SGHTA and CDR2 is FQGNSA. The germline V and J ends were trimmed by 1 base and 0 bases, with 17 bases remaining between them. CDR3 size: 18 residues. CDR3 sequence reads: CASSLEGRSGPSTDTQYF. The CDR3 bases are TGTGCCAGCAGCTTAGAAGGCCGAAGCGGCCCTAGCACAGATACGCAGTATTTT.

The chain carries TRBV7-3 and TRBJ2-1, with 11 bases matching TRBD2. J gave up 4 bases and V 5 bases, and 4 bases lay outside the gene matches. The CDR3 sequence is 15 residues long. Germline-derived CDR1 and CDR2 are SGHTA and FQGTGA. The CDR3 spells CASSNSGGDYNEQFF. Here the CDR3 DNA reads TGTGCCAGCAGCAATAGCGGGGGGGATTACAATGAGCAGTTCTTC.

J is TRBJ2-7 and V is TRBV4-1; 11 bases line up with TRBD1. Trimming took 2 bases from V and 3 from J; bases not matched to a gene: 12. The CDR3 contains 18 residues. Germline CDR1 reads MGHRA; CDR2 reads YSYEKL. In DNA, the CDR3 is TGCGCCAGCAGCCAACGTAAAATCGTCGGGACAGGGGGCTACGAGCAGTACTTC. Its protein is CASSQRKIVGTGGYEQYF.

The chain recombines TRBV7-6 with TRBJ2-1; 9 bases agree with TRBD1. The CDR3 contains 18 residues. J gave up 6 bases and V 8 bases, and 20 bases lay outside the gene matches. Looked up from germline, CDR1 is SGHVS and CDR2 is FNYEAQ. CDR3 nucleotide sequence: TGTGCCAGCTTCCTCCCCGGAAAGGACAGGGGCTTTTGCAATGAGCAGTTCTTC. Translating it yields CASFLPGKDRGFCNEQFF.

This chain connects TRBV10-3 to TRBJ2-2; D is perhaps TRBD2 (6 bases). CDR1 and CDR2 from the germline V gene are ENHRY and SYGVKD. Trimming cost V 2 bases and J 2 bases, with 12 bases left between them. The CDR3 totals 16 residues. In nucleotides, the CDR3 is TGTGCCATCAGTGAGCGGGGACTTGCCAACACCGGGGAGCTGTTTTTT. The encoded protein is CAISERGLANTGELFF.

This clone was recorded a few times. This sequence joins TRBV9 and TRBJ1-1; D call uncertain. Germline CDR1 is SGDLS and CDR2 is YYNGEE. The CDR3 length is 14 residues. V was pared by 3 bases and J by 1 base, with 10 bases between. Written as DNA, the CDR3 is TGTGCCAGCAGCGCTAGACCAACGAACACTGAAGCTTTCTTT. It codes for CASSARPTNTEAFF.

V usage is TRBV3-1 (or the pseudogene TRBV3-2) and J usage is TRBJ1-1, with D possibly matching TRBD1 (5 bases). Trimming stripped 6 bases from V and 1 base from J, with 9 bases between. The CDR3 sequence is 13 residues long. Germline V CDR1 and CDR2: LGHDT, YNNKEL (reference sequence). CDR3 nucleotides: TGTGCCAGCAGGCCCGGGGGGAACACTGAAGCTTTCTTT. Residues: CASRPGGNTEAFF.

The V and J genes are TRBV11-2 and TRBJ1-1; TRBD1 might be the D (6 bases). The germline V and J ends were trimmed by 1 base and 7 bases, with 10 bases remaining between them. There are 13 residues in the CDR3. The germline gives CDR1 SGHAT, CDR2 FQNNGV. The CDR3 DNA reads TGTGCCAGCAGCTTAGGACAGGCGCTTGAAGCTTTCTTT. Encoded protein: CASSLGQALEAFF.

The V call is TRBV9, the J call TRBJ2-5, with TRBD1 matching over 7 bases. V lost 1 base, J lost 3 bases, and 6 bases stayed unmatched. The CDR3 sequence is 15 residues long. Germline V CDR1 and CDR2: SGDLS, YYNGEE. CDR3 sequence (DNA): TGTGCCAGCAGCGTATGTTTGGACAGGAAAGAGACCCAGTACTTC. This gives the protein CASSVCLDRKETQYF.

J is TRBJ1-5 and V is TRBV6-1, with 7 bases that match TRBD1. The CDR3 loop spans 17 amino acids. CDR1 and CDR2 from the germline V gene are MNHNS and SASEGT. V gave up 2 bases and J gave up 6 bases; unmatched junction bases: 13. CDR3 region: CASSERTPRQGGQPQHF. As DNA, the CDR3 is TGTGCCAGCAGTGAACGAACCCCGAGACAGGGAGGTCAGCCCCAGCATTTT.

The rearrangement links TRBV18 to TRBJ2-6; maybe TRBD2 (6 bases). This CDR3 has 16 residues. Trimming cost V 3 bases and J 0 bases, with 9 bases left between them. Germline V gene lookup returns CDR1 KGHSH and CDR2 LQKENI. The CDR3 bases are TGTGCCAGCTCACCCTGGGGGGACTCTGGGGCCAACGTCCTGACTTTC. It codes for CASSPWGDSGANVLTF.

This clone was recorded a few times. V is TRBV5-6 and J is TRBJ2-1; 9 nucleotides match TRBD2. Unmatched junction bases numbered 5, after V lost 7 bases and J lost 6 bases. Germline values: CDR1 SGHDT, CDR2 YYEEEE. The CDR3 runs 13 residues. The CDR3 sequence: CASRGLAINEQFF. DNA of the CDR3: TGTGCCAGCCGGGGACTAGCAATCAATGAGCAGTTCTTC.

V is TRBV21-1 and J is TRBJ2-1; the DNA was not compared with TRBD1, the D call given in the table. TRBV21-1 is marked as a pseudogene. This CDR3 has 11 residues. The CDR3 here is CATTGPNEQFF. Here the CDR3 DNA reads TGTGCCACGACAGGGCCCAATGAGCAGTTCTTC.

V and J are TRBV5-1 and TRBJ2-5; the D is unclear. There are 15 residues in the CDR3. V was clipped by 1 base and J by 5 bases, with 15 bases between them. Germline CDR1 SGHRS, CDR2 YFSETQ. The CDR3 DNA follows: TGCGCCAGCAGCTTGAATCCCGGCGGATCCGAGACCCAGTACTTC. Protein: CASSLNPGGSETQYF.

The chain uses TRBV7-6 and TRBJ1-4, with D hard to call. Trimming removed 0 bases at V and 0 bases at J, with 5 bases between. The CDR3 is 15 residues long. The germline V gene has CDR1 SGHVS and CDR2 FNYEAQ. DNA of the CDR3: TGTGCCAGCAGCTTAGCAACAACAACTAATGAAAAACTGTTTTTT. Protein product: CASSLATTTNEKLFF.

The chain has TRBV11-2 and TRBJ1-6; the match to TRBD1 covers 10 bases. Germline CDR1 and CDR2: SGHAT and FQNNGV. The CDR3 is 18 amino acids. V trimming: 5 bases; J trimming: 6 bases; junction bases outside the gene matches: 13. CDR3 in amino acids: CASSHIKTGTGVNSPLHF. For the CDR3, the DNA is TGTGCCAGCAGCCATATTAAGACCGGGACAGGGGTTAATTCACCCCTCCACTTT.

This chain connects TRBV5-6 to TRBJ1-5; no clear D gene. Deletions cut 0 bases from V and 4 bases from J, with 5 bases between. This CDR3 is built from 13 residues. Germline CDR1 is SGHDT and CDR2 is YYEEEE. CDR3 in amino acids: CASSLDGNQPQHF. CDR3 DNA sequence: TGTGCCAGCAGCTTGGACGGTAATCAGCCCCAGCATTTT.